This T cell receptor (beta chain) was profiled in a study of neurological immune-mediated disorders. TCRdb re-called the 5' RACE reads through MiXCR, storing one row per CDR3 protein. The table lists 70,000 to 90,000 distinct CDR3 sequences, over 4.5% of them singletons. This clonotype came up many times. Time point of the sample: longitudinal time-point 2. This CDR3 is built from 13 residues. The V and J ends lost 1 base and 7 bases respectively, with 8 bases between them. The V gene's germline CDR1 is SGDLS and CDR2 YYNGEE. The chain has TRBV9 and TRBJ2-2; D not certain. Source material: PBMCs. The TCR comes from a woman aged 60-75 years with multiple sclerosis. CDR3 residues: CASSVKSIGELFF. As DNA, the CDR3 is TGTGCCAGCAGCGTAAAGTCCATCGGGGAGCTGTTTTTT.